These 6 T cell receptor beta chains were all obtained from the same sample, sequenced in a study of blood T cell repertoires in COVID-19. This table comes from immunoSEQ multiplex PCR, and its TCRdb copy is limited to in-frame clones, with some not included. This sample yields more than 400,000 clones, of which approximately 85% are seen a single time; approximately 2.9% belongs to the top ten. Sequencing was carried out using peripheral blood. The receptors were sampled from a human donor in a cohort sampled during active COVID-19.

This clone was picked up one time. The chain is built from TRBV19 and TRBJ1-4, with TRBD1 as a possible D gene (6 bases). With 4 bases removed from V and 7 bases from J, the gap between germline ends came to 13 bases. This CDR3 is 14 amino acids long. Germline values: CDR1 LNHDA, CDR2 SQIVND (reference sequence). The CDR3 region has the DNA TGTGCCAGTAGTACGCCAGGGGTCCCTGAAAAACTGTTTTTT. It translates to CASSTPGVPEKLFF.

The chain is built from TRBV19 and TRBJ1-2; TRBD1 matches 12 bases. The junction had 3 bases not matched to a gene; V was cut back by 3 bases and J by 7 bases. Per germline, CDR1 LNHDA and CDR2 SQIVND (reference sequence). This CDR3 is 14 amino acids long. As DNA, the CDR3 is TGTGCCAGTAGTATTCGGGGACAGGGGGCTGGCTACACCTTC. This sequence encodes CASSIRGQGAGYTF.

This clone has a single count. V and J are TRBV4-1 and TRBJ2-1, with 8 bases that match TRBD1. The CDR3 totals 15 residues. V was clipped by 0 bases and J by 6 bases; unmatched bases: 4. CDR1 is MGHRA, CDR2 YSYEKL, per germline. In DNA form, the CDR3 reads TGCGCCAGCAGCCAAGATTTAACAGGGGGCAATGAGCAGTTCTTC. Encoded protein: CASSQDLTGGNEQFF.

The rearrangement uses TRBV28 and TRBJ2-1, with D uncertain. The CDR3 is made up of 13 amino acids. CDR1 is MDHEN and CDR2 is SYDVKM in the germline V gene. Trimming took 6 bases from V and 9 from J, leaving 15 bases between them. Here the CDR3 reads CASSPMSVPEQFF. Written as DNA, the CDR3 is TGTGCCAGCAGCCCAATGTCGGTCCCTGAGCAGTTCTTC. Variable domain in full (rest from reference TRBV28 and TRBJ2-1): DVKVTQSSRYLVKRTGEKVFLECVQDMDHENMFWYRQDPGLGLRLIYFSYDVKMKEKGDIPEGYSVSREKKERFSLILESASTNQTSMYLCASSPMSVPEQFFGPGTRLTVL.

This chain joins TRBV30 and TRBJ2-3; D gene ambiguous. Germline V gene sequence: CDR1 GTSNPN, CDR2 SVGIG (reference sequence). V lost 0 bases and J lost 3, with 13 bases in between. The CDR3 covers 15 residues. CDR3 DNA: TGTGCCTGGAGTGTGGGCGCTGGTTCGACAGATACGCAGTATTTT. This translates into CAWSVGAGSTDTQYF. Full variable domain (remainder filled in from reference TRBV30 and TRBJ2-3): SQTIHQWPATLVQPVGSPLSLECTVEGTSNPNLYWYRQAAGRGLQLLFYSVGIGQISSEVPQNLSASRPQDRQFILSSKKLLLSDSGFYLCAWSVGAGSTDTQYFGPGTRLTVL.

The CDR3, as DNA: TGTGCCAGCAGGCTAGCGGGAGGGATAGATACGCAGTATTTT. Its protein product is CASRLAGGIDTQYF. This chain joins TRBV27 and TRBJ2-3, with 12 positions matching TRBD2. J gave up 5 bases and V 6 bases, and 3 bases lay outside the gene matches. Germline CDR1 and CDR2: MNHEY and SMNVEV (reference sequence). This CDR3 region has 14 residues.